The 20 T cell receptor beta chains listed next were all sequenced from one sample in a study of radiotherapy plus CTLA-4 blockade in lung cancer. Here immunoSEQ multiplex PCR was the method, and the copy in TCRdb shows in-frame clones only, minus some. The repertoire includes around 80,000 clones, roughly 74% of them detected once, and more than 8% sits in the top ten. The source material was peripheral blood, sampled from a patient treated with radiotherapy plus ipilimumab. These receptors all stem from a human donor with non-small cell lung cancer whose response to radiotherapy plus ipilimumab could not be evaluated.

The chain has TRBV14 and TRBJ1-1, with D possibly TRBD1 on 6 matching bases. CDR3 length: 14 residues. Germline V gene sequence: CDR1 SGHDN, CDR2 FVKESK. V was trimmed by 1 base and J by 1 base, leaving 7 bases between them. The CDR3 DNA reads as TGTGCCAGCAGCCAAGTACAGGGGAACACTGAAGCTTTCTTT. Translation gives CASSQVQGNTEAFF.

V gene TRBV7-9 combines with J gene TRBJ2-3; TRBD1 matches 7 bases. Germline CDR1 reads SEHNR; CDR2 reads FQNEAQ (reference sequence). After removal of 3 bases from V and 2 bases from J, the junction contained 11 bases not matched to a gene. CDR3 length: 17 amino acids. The CDR3 nucleotides are TGTGCCAGCAGCTTTCGTCGTGGGGGACAGAACACAGATACGCAGTATTTT. This codes for CASSFRRGGQNTDTQYF.

This clone was detected a few times. The V call is TRBV19, the J call TRBJ2-7, with 14 nucleotides matching TRBD2. This CDR3 region has 15 residues. Per the germline V gene, CDR1 is LNHDA and CDR2 is SQIVND (reference sequence). The junction had 4 bases not matched to a gene; V was cut back by 6 bases and J by 3 bases. The CDR3 protein is CASSPGLAGVYEQYF. CDR3 nucleotides: TGTGCCAGTAGCCCGGGACTAGCGGGAGTCTACGAGCAGTACTTC.

The chain recombines TRBV7-9 with TRBJ2-1; TRBD1 aligns across 7 bases. Germline CDR1 is SEHNR and CDR2 is FQNEAQ (reference sequence). V was clipped by 5 bases and J by 7 bases; unmatched bases: 11. The CDR3 sequence is 15 residues long. In DNA form, the CDR3 reads TGTGCCAGCAGCCAAGGGGACAGCTATTTTAATGAGCAGTTCTTC. Translated: CASSQGDSYFNEQFF. Full variable domain (missing parts from reference TRBV7-9 and TRBJ2-1): DTGVSQNPRHKITKRGQNVTFRCDPISEHNRLYWYRQTLGQGPEFLTYFQNEAQLEKSRLLSDRFSAERPKGSFSTLEIQRTEQGDSAMYLCASSQGDSYFNEQFFGPGTRLTVL.

The chain carries TRBV4-1 and TRBJ1-1, with TRBD1 matching 8 bases. The V and J ends lost 4 bases and 8 bases, in that order; junction bases with no gene match: 12. The germline V gene encodes CDR1 MGHRA and CDR2 YSYEKL. This CDR3 is built from 15 residues. The CDR3 here is CASSRDGTGDFEAFF. The CDR3 DNA is TGCGCCAGCAGCCGTGACGGGACAGGTGACTTCGAAGCTTTCTTT.

The genes are TRBV7-9 and TRBJ2-7; no clear D. This CDR3 is 13 amino acids long. Per germline, CDR1 SEHNR and CDR2 FQNEAQ (reference sequence). With 5 bases removed from V and 0 bases from J, the gap between germline ends came to 8 bases. CDR3 nucleotide sequence: TGTGCCAGCAGCAATATCCTCTCCTACGAGCAGTACTTC. This translates into CASSNILSYEQYF.

V gene TRBV7-3 combines with J gene TRBJ2-5; TRBD2 agrees at 10 bases. V lost 1 base, J lost 5 bases, and 4 bases stayed unmatched. The length of the CDR3 is 15 residues. Per the germline V gene, CDR1 is SGHTA and CDR2 is FQGTGA. As DNA, the CDR3 is TGTGCCAGCAGCTTAAACAGCGGGAGGGGTGAGACCCAGTACTTC. As protein: CASSLNSGRGETQYF.

The genes are TRBV6-8 and TRBJ2-5; D possibly corresponds to TRBD2 (5 bases). The end of the DNA fits TRBJ2-7 better, so the J call may be wrong. CDR3 length: 16 amino acids. Germline V gene lookup returns CDR1 MNHGY and CDR2 SAAAGT. The CDR3 region is CASSYSSGYRSYEQYF. CDR3 bases: TGTGCCAGCAGTTACTCATCGGGGTACCGATCCTACGAGCAGTACTTC.

This clone has just one count. The gene calls are TRBV19 and TRBJ1-5, with D hard to call. Germline CDR1 and CDR2: LNHDA and SQIVND (reference sequence). V dropped 0 bases and J dropped 5 bases, with 14 bases sitting between them. The CDR3 length is 16 residues. The CDR3 loop is CASSIDLRRQHQPQHF. CDR3 DNA: TGTGCCAGTAGTATAGATCTTCGCAGGCAACATCAGCCCCAGCATTTT.

The CDR3 DNA follows: TGTGCCATCAGCGCCCTAAGAGGAAGTAATGAAAAACTGTTTTTT. As protein: CAISALRGSNEKLFF. The chain recombines TRBV10-3 with TRBJ1-4; D gene ambiguous. V lost 6 bases, J lost 4 bases, and 15 bases lay in between. Germline CDR1 is ENHRY and CDR2 is SYGVKD. The CDR3 is 15 amino acids.

CDR3 DNA: TGTGCCAGCAGCAGCAGCGGGGCCCTTTCCTACGAGCAGTACTTC. Encoded protein: CASSSSGALSYEQYF. The chain uses TRBV4-2 and TRBJ2-5, with TRBD2 matching over 7 bases. The J call may be in error: the DNA end matches TRBJ2-7 better. Germline V gene sequence: CDR1 LGHNA, CDR2 YNFKEQ. This CDR3 comprises 15 residues.

The J gene is TRBJ1-1, the V gene TRBV5-1; tentatively, D is TRBD1 (5 bases). This CDR3 spans 14 amino acids. Germline loops: CDR1 SGHRS, CDR2 YFSETQ. Trimming shortened V by 0 bases and J by 5 bases, and 11 bases separated the two germline ends. CDR3 nucleotides: TGCGCCAGCAGCTTGGTACCCGGGGGGACTGAAGCTTTCTTT. The encoded protein is CASSLVPGGTEAFF.

In regard to this clone: One junction end does not reproduce the germline sequence, and a read error may be involved. The chain combines TRBV28 with TRBJ1-2; possible D gene TRBD1, 5 bases. This CDR3 has 12 residues. CDR1 and CDR2 from the germline V gene are MDHEN and SYDVKM. This CDR3 is CASSFSQLPRAF. The CDR3, as DNA: TGTGCCAGCAGTTTCTCACAGCTCCCCAGGGCCTTC.

The CDR3 loop is CASSQASTGDYGYTF. The CDR3, as DNA: TGCGCCAGCAGCCAAGCGTCAACAGGGGACTATGGCTACACCTTC. The chain joins TRBV4-1 to TRBJ1-2; TRBD1 matches at 7 bases. V was pared by 1 base and J by 3 bases, with 5 bases of the junction left unmatched. The CDR3 length is 15 residues. Per the germline V gene, CDR1 is MGHRA and CDR2 is YSYEKL.

The chain has TRBV19 and TRBJ1-1; D perhaps matches TRBD1 (6 bases). This CDR3 has 13 residues. From germline, CDR1 is LNHDA and CDR2 SQIVND (reference sequence). The V end lost 4 bases, the J end lost 10 bases, and 16 bases lay between the germline ends. This CDR3 reads CASSNLGAGIAFF. CDR3 nucleotide sequence: TGTGCCAGTAGTAACTTGGGGGCTGGGATAGCTTTCTTT. The whole variable domain, remainder taken from reference TRBV19 and TRBJ1-1, is DGGITQSPKYLFRKEGQNVTLSCEQNLNHDAMYWYRQDPGQGLRLIYYSQIVNDFQKGDIAEGYSVSREKKESFPLTVTSAQKNPTAFYLCASSNLGAGIAFFGQGTRLTVV.

The J gene is TRBJ2-3, the V gene TRBV5-4, with unresolved D. Germline V gene data show CDR1 as SGHNT and CDR2 as YYREEE (reference sequence). The CDR3 is 13 residues long. The V gene lost 0 bases and the J gene lost 8 bases, with 10 bases spanning the gap. CDR3 nucleotides: TGTGCCAGCAGCTTGGGGAGTCTGGGTACGCAGTATTTT. Its protein is CASSLGSLGTQYF.

This clone was recorded a few times. The chain has TRBV7-2 and TRBJ1-2, with 9 bases identical to TRBD1. CDR3 length equals 17 residues. Trimming cost V 4 bases and J 2 bases; bases outside gene matches: 11. From germline, CDR1 is SGHTA and CDR2 FQGNSA. CDR3 nucleotide sequence: TGTGCCAGCAGCTCACGGGACAGGGCAGGGGGAAACTATGGCTACACCTTC. Translating gives CASSSRDRAGGNYGYTF.

The rearrangement links TRBV11-2 to TRBJ2-1, with D maybe TRBD2 (6 bases). Germline CDR1 reads SGHAT; CDR2 reads FQNNGV. The V and J ends lost 5 bases and 4 bases respectively, with 9 bases between them. The CDR3 consists of 13 residues. CDR3 sequence (DNA): TGTGCCAGCAGCCCGGACTATTACAATGAGCAGTTCTTC. Amino acids: CASSPDYYNEQFF.

V and J are TRBV29-1 and TRBJ2-7, with 9 bases matching TRBD2. From germline, CDR1 is SQVTM and CDR2 ANQGSEA. The length of the CDR3 is 13 residues. J gave up 3 bases and V 5 bases, and 5 bases lay outside the gene matches. CDR3 in amino acids: CSVLAGTVYEQYF. Here the CDR3 DNA reads TGCAGCGTTCTAGCGGGAACCGTCTACGAGCAGTACTTC.

The rearrangement uses TRBV5-1 and TRBJ2-2; 7 nucleotides line up with TRBD1. Germline values: CDR1 SGHRS, CDR2 YFSETQ. The CDR3 totals 15 residues. V was clipped by 3 bases and J by 7 bases; unmatched bases: 9. The CDR3 DNA sequence: TGCGCCAGCAGCTCGCCGGGACAGAATAACGGGGAGCTGTTTTTT. Its protein is CASSSPGQNNGELFF.